A single sample is the source of the 15 T cell receptor beta chains below, sequenced in a study of cytomegalovirus exposure and HLA in healthy donors (dated by TCRdb to the late 2010s). Library preparation was by the immunoSEQ multiplex PCR assay. For the multiplex PCR, a mixture combining 60 forward primers for TCR Vbeta segments and 13 reverse primers for TCR Jbeta segments was used. The clones in this table, taken by TCRdb from immuneACCESS, are in-frame only. Not every clone is retained; where verified, under half of the shortfall comes from an unresolved V gene, and the cause of the rest is unknown. The sample table holds more than 150,000 clones, of which over 80% were seen once. Roughly 1.6% of the sample is in the top ten clones. The sequencing sample was made of PBMCs. These receptors all come from a man aged 50 to 60 in good health and CMV-seronegative.

This chain joins TRBV6-5 and TRBJ1-1, with D unresolved. The CDR3 contains 15 residues. Trimming stripped 4 bases from V and 5 bases from J, with 17 bases between. The V gene's germline CDR1 is MNHEY and CDR2 SVGAGI. The CDR3 DNA sequence: TGTGCCAGCAGTTCCCTGGATCCTCCGGGGACTGAAGCTTTCTTT. The encoded protein is CASSSLDPPGTEAFF.

The chain uses TRBV28 and TRBJ2-5, with D possibly being TRBD2 (6 bases). This CDR3 comprises 16 residues. CDR1 and CDR2 from the germline V gene are MDHEN and SYDVKM. V lost 9 bases and J lost 4, with 24 bases in between. The CDR3 region has the DNA TGTGCCAGTCACCGGCGGCAGACTAGTTTTGGAGAGACCCAGTACTTC. It codes for CASHRRQTSFGETQYF.

As for this clone: This same CDR3 is encoded by further DNA sequences in the sample. The CDR3 sequence is CASSPDRNYGYTF. CDR3 bases: TGTGCCAGCAGCCCTGACAGGAACTATGGCTACACCTTC. This chain uses TRBV6-5 with TRBJ1-2; maybe TRBD1 (6 bases). V lost 6 bases to trimming and J lost 2 bases, with 10 bases between them. Germline loops: CDR1 MNHEY, CDR2 SVGAGI. This CDR3 has 13 amino acids.

Of note for this clone: One end of the junction varies from germline; a read error may be responsible. The V and J genes are TRBV7-7 and TRBJ2-2; D may be TRBD1 (5 bases). The CDR3 runs to 16 residues. Germline-derived CDR1 and CDR2 are SSHAT and FNYEAQ (reference sequence). The CDR3 DNA reads TGTGCTAGCAGCTTGGTCCCCAGGGCATTGGGCGGGGAGCTGTTTTTT. It specifies CASSLVPRALGGELFF.

The chain combines TRBV27 with TRBJ2-3; D might be TRBD1 (6 bases). Germline V CDR1 and CDR2: MNHEY, SMNVEV (reference sequence). CDR3 size: 15 residues. The V end was cut by 4 bases, the J end by 6 bases, with 17 bases between. The CDR3: CASSWVDSRSDTQYF. CDR3 sequence (DNA): TGTGCCAGCAGTTGGGTGGACAGTCGCTCGGATACGCAGTATTTT.

The CDR3 DNA reads TGTGCCAGCAGTCTAACAGGGGACCGCAATCAGCCCCAGCATTTT. It specifies CASSLTGDRNQPQHF. The chain carries TRBV6-6 and TRBJ1-5; 7 bases are shared with TRBD1. V dropped 5 bases and J dropped 2; count of bases not matched to a gene: 6. This CDR3 comprises 15 residues. Germline V gives CDR1 MNHNY, CDR2 SVGAGI (reference sequence).

This clone is a singleton in its sample. V usage is TRBV4-2 and J usage is TRBJ1-2; D is possibly TRBD1 (5 bases). CDR1 is LGHNA and CDR2 is YNFKEQ in the germline V gene. This CDR3 spans 16 amino acids. The V and J ends lost 0 bases and 0 bases respectively, with 11 bases between them. DNA of the CDR3: TGTGCCAGCAGCCAAGATGGGGCAGGGCCTAACTATGGCTACACCTTC. It encodes CASSQDGAGPNYGYTF.

The chain recombines TRBV11-2 with TRBJ2-1; maybe TRBD2 (6 bases). Germline values: CDR1 SGHAT, CDR2 FQNNGV. The germline V and J ends were trimmed by 7 bases and 5 bases, with 18 bases remaining between them. CDR3 size: 15 residues. CDR3 sequence reads: CASTPPLAPNNEQFF. In DNA form, the CDR3 reads TGTGCCAGCACCCCCCCTCTAGCGCCTAACAATGAGCAGTTCTTC.

This clone is a singleton in its sample. CDR3 sequence (DNA): TGCAGTGCTAGAGATCCGGGCGAGCAGTACTTC. It is translated as CSARDPGEQYF. The chain has TRBV20-1 and TRBJ2-7; D gene uncertain. CDR1 and CDR2 (germline): DFQATT, SNEGSKA (reference sequence). This CDR3 has 11 amino acids. Trimming pared 0 bases from V and 6 bases from J, leaving 6 bases between.

This clone came up a few times. V usage is TRBV7-9 and J usage is TRBJ2-6; tentative D call: TRBD1 (5 bases). V lost 2 bases and J lost 5, with 10 bases in between. The CDR3 loop spans 15 amino acids. CDR1 and CDR2 from the germline V gene are SEHNR and FQNEAQ (reference sequence). The CDR3 is CASSLTQGRANVLTF. The CDR3 DNA follows: TGTGCCAGCAGCTTAACCCAGGGAAGGGCCAACGTCCTGACTTTC.

In this sample, this clone turned up a few times. The V and J genes are TRBV5-1 and TRBJ2-1, with 13 bases lining up with TRBD2. Germline lookup yields CDR1 SGHRS and CDR2 YFSETQ. Losses at the gene ends were 2 bases for V and 8 bases for J; bases not matched to a gene: 10. This CDR3 region has 17 residues. CDR3 amino acids: CASSFSTGTSGTYEQFF. The CDR3 coding sequence is TGCGCCAGCAGCTTCTCTACCGGGACTAGCGGGACTTATGAGCAGTTCTTC.

V usage is TRBV9 and J usage is TRBJ1-5; TRBD1 is a possible D gene (6 bases). The CDR3 totals 14 residues. V was cut by 9 bases and J by 2 bases, with 15 bases left in between. Germline-derived CDR1 and CDR2 are SGDLS and YYNGEE. CDR3: CAIYREEGNQPQHF. In DNA, the CDR3 is TGTGCCATCTACAGGGAAGAAGGCAATCAGCCCCAGCATTTT.

The chain couples TRBV9 to TRBJ2-7, with 9 bases identical to TRBD1. The germline V gene has CDR1 SGDLS and CDR2 YYNGEE. There are 14 residues in the CDR3. V shed 2 bases, J shed 4 bases, and the junction held 4 bases outside the gene matches. The CDR3 spells CASSVGTGRYEQYF. The CDR3 region has the DNA TGTGCCAGCAGCGTGGGGACAGGGCGGTACGAGCAGTACTTC.

The V and J genes are TRBV9 and TRBJ2-5; D ambiguous. The germline V and J ends were trimmed by 0 bases and 3 bases, with 9 bases remaining between them. The germline V gene encodes CDR1 SGDLS and CDR2 YYNGEE. This CDR3 has 14 residues. The CDR3 spells CASSVDSIKETQYF. In nucleotides, the CDR3 is TGTGCCAGCAGCGTAGACTCCATCAAAGAGACCCAGTACTTC. Together with reference TRBV9 and TRBJ2-5, the CDR3 gives the full variable domain: DSGVTQTPKHLITATGQRVTLRCSPRSGDLSVYWYQQSLDQGLQFLIQYYNGEERAKGNILERFSAQQFPDLHSELNLSSLELGDSALYFCASSVDSIKETQYFGPGTRLLVL.

The sample holds one count of this clone. The rearrangement links TRBV5-1 to TRBJ2-7; D may be TRBD1 (5 bases). With 2 bases removed from V and 2 bases from J, the gap between germline ends came to 8 bases. Germline V gene sequence: CDR1 SGHRS, CDR2 YFSETQ. The CDR3 loop spans 13 amino acids. The CDR3 DNA reads as TGCGCCAGCAGCTTTCAGGGAACCTACGAGCAGTACTTC. Translation gives CASSFQGTYEQYF.